This passage covers 13 T cell receptor beta chains from one sample sequenced in a study of blood T cell repertoires in COVID-19. Assay used: immunoSEQ multiplex PCR; TCRdb lists only in-frame clones, some missing. The sample carries 290,000 or so clones, approximately 89% recorded once. Source material: peripheral blood. The source of these receptors is a woman in her 30s with COVID-19, enrolled during active disease.

The chain employs TRBV19 and TRBJ1-5; TRBD1 agrees at 8 bases. Germline V CDR1 and CDR2: LNHDA, SQIVND (reference sequence). This CDR3 contains 13 residues. V was clipped by 4 bases and J by 7 bases; unmatched bases: 3. The CDR3 DNA follows: TGTGCCAGTAGTACGGACAGGGAGCAGCCCCAGCATTTT. It encodes CASSTDREQPQHF.

This clone occurred a few times. This chain connects TRBV21-1 to TRBJ2-7; the listed D gene, TRBD2, was not tested against the DNA. TRBV21-1 constitutes a pseudogene. The CDR3 covers 15 residues. In DNA form, the CDR3 reads TGTGCCAGCAGCAAATTGAGCGGGAGCGGCTACGAGCAGTACTTC. As protein: CASSKLSGSGYEQYF.

CDR3 region: CASSQYRGLNTEAFF. CDR3 coding DNA: TGTGCCAGCAGCCAATACAGGGGATTGAACACTGAAGCTTTCTTT. V is TRBV14 and J is TRBJ1-1; 7 nucleotides agree with TRBD1. In germline, CDR1 is SGHDN, CDR2 FVKESK. V lost 2 bases to trimming and J lost 0 bases; unmatched junction nucleotides: 3. This CDR3 has 15 amino acids.

The chain employs TRBV28 and TRBJ2-6; 10 bases line up with TRBD1. V dropped 2 bases and J dropped 0; count of bases not matched to a gene: 7. Germline V gene data show CDR1 as MDHEN and CDR2 as SYDVKM. The CDR3 consists of 19 residues. CDR3 in DNA: TGTGCCAGCAGTTTACCGGGACAGGGGATACTCTCTGGGGCCAACGTCCTGACTTTC. Protein: CASSLPGQGILSGANVLTF.

The chain combines TRBV19 with TRBJ1-5; perhaps TRBD1 as D (5 bases). Germline values: CDR1 LNHDA, CDR2 SQIVND (reference sequence). The V gene lost 9 bases and the J gene lost 2 bases, with 14 bases spanning the gap. This CDR3 has 14 amino acids. The CDR3, as DNA: TGTGCCAGCGCTGTGGGGGGGGGCAATCAGCCCCAGCATTTT. Amino acids: CASAVGGGNQPQHF.

About this clone itself: The same CDR3 can be traced to other DNA sequences in this sample. This chain links TRBV2 with TRBJ2-1, with 12 bases matching TRBD2. Per germline, CDR1 SNHLY and CDR2 FYNNEI. The J segment lost 4 bases and the V segment lost 7 bases, leaving 2 bases of the junction unmatched. This CDR3 spans 14 amino acids. CDR3 bases: TGTGCCAGCACCGGACTAGCGGGGTACAATGAGCAGTTCTTC. Translated: CASTGLAGYNEQFF. Using reference TRBV2 and TRBJ2-1 for the parts outside the CDR3, the full variable domain is EPEVTQTPSHQVTQMGQEVILRCVPISNHLYFYWYRQILGQKVEFLVSFYNNEISEKSEIFDDQFSVERPDGSNFTLKIRSTKLEDSAMYFCASTGLAGYNEQFFGPGTRLTVL.

V and J are TRBV28 and TRBJ2-7; 7 nucleotides line up with TRBD1. The J segment lost 4 bases and the V segment lost 5 bases, leaving 17 bases of the junction unmatched. The CDR3 covers 17 residues. The germline V gene encodes CDR1 MDHEN and CDR2 SYDVKM. The CDR3 reads CASSPTLQTGRRYEQYF. CDR3 nucleotide sequence: TGTGCCAGCAGTCCCACCCTCCAGACAGGGCGTCGGTACGAGCAGTACTTC.

This rearrangement joins TRBV27 to TRBJ2-5; D perhaps matches TRBD2 (6 bases). CDR1 MNHEY and CDR2 SMNVEV come from the germline V gene (reference sequence). V dropped 6 bases and J dropped 0 bases, with 11 bases sitting between them. CDR3 length: 14 residues. The chain's CDR3 is CASSFGGDQETQYF. The CDR3 DNA sequence: TGTGCCAGCAGCTTCGGAGGGGACCAAGAGACCCAGTACTTC.

This clone was counted between two and nine times. The V and J genes are TRBV28 and TRBJ1-5; no clear D gene. In germline, CDR1 is MDHEN, CDR2 SYDVKM. CDR3 size: 14 residues. V gave up 0 bases and J gave up 5 bases, with 8 bases separating them. Here the CDR3 DNA reads TGTGCCAGCAGTTTATGGTCCGGGGATCAGCCCCAGCATTTT. The encoded protein is CASSLWSGDQPQHF.

This chain connects TRBV5-1 to TRBJ1-1, with D uncertain. Germline V lookup: CDR1 SGHRS, CDR2 YFSETQ. Trimming took 4 bases from V and 0 from J, leaving 7 bases between them. The CDR3 sequence is 13 residues long. The CDR3 nucleotides read TGCGCCAGCAGCAGGGAGGTGAACACTGAAGCTTTCTTT. Translating it yields CASSREVNTEAFF.

The chain links TRBV5-1 to TRBJ2-5; 8 bases are shared with TRBD2. Germline-derived CDR1 and CDR2 are SGHRS and YFSETQ. The CDR3 contains 16 residues. The J segment lost 5 bases and the V segment lost 0 bases, leaving 9 bases of the junction unmatched. In nucleotides, the CDR3 is TGCGCCAGCAGCTTGGGCCTGCGGGAGGCAGGGGAGACCCAGTACTTC. Its protein product is CASSLGLREAGETQYF.

The CDR3 DNA reads as TGTGCCAGCAGCCAAGATATCTCTGGGGCCAACGTCCTGACTTTC. Translation: CASSQDISGANVLTF. This chain uses TRBV3-1 (or the pseudogene TRBV3-2) with TRBJ2-6; D ambiguous. This CDR3 spans 15 amino acids. Trimming removed 0 bases from V and 0 bases from J, with 3 bases in between. Germline V gene sequence: CDR1 LGHDT, CDR2 YNNKEL (reference sequence).

This clone is a singleton in its sample. The chain carries TRBV28 and TRBJ1-2; 7 bases align to TRBD1. The CDR3 totals 13 residues. Germline values: CDR1 MDHEN, CDR2 SYDVKM. The V and J ends lost 7 bases and 4 bases, in that order; junction bases with no gene match: 6. CDR3 nucleotides: TGTGCCAGCAATACAGGGGCCCCCTATGGCTACACCTTC. Protein product: CASNTGAPYGYTF.